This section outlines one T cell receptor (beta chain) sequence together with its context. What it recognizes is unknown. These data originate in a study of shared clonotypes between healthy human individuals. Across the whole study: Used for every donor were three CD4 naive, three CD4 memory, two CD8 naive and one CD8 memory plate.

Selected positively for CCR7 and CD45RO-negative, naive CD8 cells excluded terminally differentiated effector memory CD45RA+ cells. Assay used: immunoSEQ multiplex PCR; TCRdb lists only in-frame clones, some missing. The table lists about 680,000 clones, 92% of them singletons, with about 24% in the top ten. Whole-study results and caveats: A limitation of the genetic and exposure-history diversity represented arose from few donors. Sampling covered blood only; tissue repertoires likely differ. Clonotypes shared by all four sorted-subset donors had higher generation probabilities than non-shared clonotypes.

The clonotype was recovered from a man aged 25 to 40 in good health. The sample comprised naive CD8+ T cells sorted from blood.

The chain's CDR3 is CASRRQITPSTEQYF. CDR3 DNA sequence: TGTGCCAGCAGAAGACAGATAACCCCCTCTACCGAGCAGTACTTC. The chain recombines TRBV27 with TRBJ2-7; possibly TRBD1 for D (5 bases). The CDR3 consists of 15 residues. The V end lost 6 bases, the J end lost 6 bases, and 21 bases lay between the germline ends. The V gene's germline CDR1 is MNHEY and CDR2 SMNVEV (reference sequence).